The 5 T cell receptor beta chains in this list originate from one sample, sequenced in a study of blood T cells in healthy people across ages. Through a sample-barcoded 5' primer and a J-beta primer mix, a second PCR was run for roughly 6 to 12 cycles. One entry per CDR3 protein, called by TCRdb with MiXCR from the 5' RACE reads. The sample records around 750,000 distinct CDR3 sequences, about 55% being singletons. Sequencing was performed on blood. The source is an elderly man in good health.

J is TRBJ2-1 and V is TRBV7-2; tentative D call: TRBD2 (5 bases). V was clipped by 1 base and J by 14 bases, with 18 bases between them. Germline CDR1 SGHTA, CDR2 FQGNSA. The CDR3 extends over 14 amino acids. DNA of the CDR3: TGTGCCAGCAGCTTAGGGACTTCCGGGCTGGGAAAGTTCTTC. Translated, it gives CASSLGTSGLGKFF.

The J gene is TRBJ1-6, the V gene TRBV12-3 or TRBV12-4, with D possibly matching TRBD1 (5 bases). The CDR3 extends over 17 amino acids. V was pared by 4 bases and J by 0 bases, with 13 bases between. CDR3 in DNA: TGTGCCAGCAGTTATCAGCCAGGGAGCTCCTATAATTCACCCCTCCACTTT. Amino acids: CASSYQPGSSYNSPLHF.

V is TRBV6-5 and J is TRBJ2-7; no definite D call. In germline, CDR1 is MNHEY, CDR2 SVGAGI. The CDR3 runs 14 residues. Trimming took off 2 bases at V and 2 bases at J, with 10 bases between the two ends. CDR3 sequence: CASSYSIPPYEQYF. The CDR3 DNA reads TGTGCCAGCAGTTACAGCATCCCCCCCTACGAGCAGTACTTC.

The rearrangement joins TRBV6-1 to TRBJ2-1, with 13 bases fitting TRBD2. With V trimmed by 7 bases and J by 1 base, 16 bases remained unmatched. The CDR3 runs 20 residues. CDR1 and CDR2 from the germline V gene are MNHNS and SASEGT. The CDR3 region has the DNA TGTGCCAGCACAAAAGGTTGGACTAGCGGGAGCCCCCGGTCCTACAATGAGCAGTTCTTC. Translating gives CASTKGWTSGSPRSYNEQFF.

V gene TRBV12-3 or TRBV12-4 combines with J gene TRBJ2-4; 7 bases are shared with TRBD1. The J call may not be correct, given that the DNA end is closer to TRBJ2-7. The CDR3 sequence is 15 residues long. The CDR3 sequence: CASSRPGQTSYEQYF. DNA for the CDR3: TGTGCCAGCAGCCGACCGGGACAGACCTCCTACGAGCAGTACTTC.